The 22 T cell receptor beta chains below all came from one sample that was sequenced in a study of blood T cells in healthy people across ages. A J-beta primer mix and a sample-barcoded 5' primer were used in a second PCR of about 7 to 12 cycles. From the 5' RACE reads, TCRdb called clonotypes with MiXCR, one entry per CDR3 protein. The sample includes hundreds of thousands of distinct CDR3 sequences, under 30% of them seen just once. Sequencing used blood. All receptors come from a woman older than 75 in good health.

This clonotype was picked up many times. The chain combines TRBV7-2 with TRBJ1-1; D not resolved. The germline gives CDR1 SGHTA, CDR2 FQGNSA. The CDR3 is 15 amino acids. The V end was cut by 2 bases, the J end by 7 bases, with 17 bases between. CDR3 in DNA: TGTGCCAGCAGCTTAACCCCTCGGATTACAGTTGAAGCTTTCTTT. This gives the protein CASSLTPRITVEAFF.

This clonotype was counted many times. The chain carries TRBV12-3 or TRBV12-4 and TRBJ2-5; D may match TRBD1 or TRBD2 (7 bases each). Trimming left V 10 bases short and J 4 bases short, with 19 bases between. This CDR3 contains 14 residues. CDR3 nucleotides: TGTGCCACTAGACAGGGAGGGGACCCAGAGACCCAGTACTTC. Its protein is CATRQGGDPETQYF.

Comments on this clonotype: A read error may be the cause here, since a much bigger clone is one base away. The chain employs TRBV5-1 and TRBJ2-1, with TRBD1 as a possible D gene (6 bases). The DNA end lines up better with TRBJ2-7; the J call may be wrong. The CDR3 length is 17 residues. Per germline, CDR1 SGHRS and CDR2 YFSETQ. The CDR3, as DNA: TGCGCCAGCAGCTTGTGGACAGCGCAGAGCTCCTACAATGAGCAGTACTTC. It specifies CASSLWTAQSSYNEQYF.

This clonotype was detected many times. This CDR3 is CASSVSPVGQETQYF. DNA of the CDR3: TGTGCCAGCAGCGTAAGCCCCGTGGGACAAGAGACCCAGTACTTC. The chain links TRBV9 to TRBJ2-5; D ambiguous. Deletions cut 1 base from V and 2 bases from J, with 12 bases between. This CDR3 contains 15 residues. From germline, CDR1 is SGDLS and CDR2 YYNGEE.

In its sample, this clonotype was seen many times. CDR3 bases: TGTGCCAGCAGTTACGGGGGGAGAGAAGCTTTCTTT. It encodes CASSYGGREAFF. This chain connects TRBV6-5 to TRBJ1-1; TRBD1 might be the D (5 bases). The CDR3 runs 12 residues. Germline V gene sequence: CDR1 MNHEY, CDR2 SVGAGI. Trimming took 2 bases from V and 8 from J, leaving 9 bases between them.

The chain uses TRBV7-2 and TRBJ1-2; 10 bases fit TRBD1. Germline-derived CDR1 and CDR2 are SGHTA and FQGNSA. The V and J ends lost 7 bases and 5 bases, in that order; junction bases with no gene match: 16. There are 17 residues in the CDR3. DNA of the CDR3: TGTGCCAGCATCGGGGAACGACAGGGGGCTAGTGATTATGGCTACACCTTC. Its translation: CASIGERQGASDYGYTF.

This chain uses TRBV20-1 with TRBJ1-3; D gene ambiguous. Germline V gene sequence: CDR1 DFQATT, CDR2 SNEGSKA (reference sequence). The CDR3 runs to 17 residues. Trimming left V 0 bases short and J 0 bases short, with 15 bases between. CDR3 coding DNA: TGCAGTGCTAGAGATTTGTTGACGGACTACTCTGGAAACACCATATATTTT. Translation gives CSARDLLTDYSGNTIYF.

CDR3 nucleotides: TGTGCCTGGGGGGCCCCGAATCAGCCCCAGCATTTT. It codes for CAWGAPNQPQHF. This chain links TRBV30 with TRBJ1-5; a weak D match, TRBD1 (5 bases). CDR3 size: 12 residues. Germline V CDR1 and CDR2: GTSNPN, SVGIG (reference sequence). Trimming cost V 5 bases and J 4 bases, with 9 bases left between them.

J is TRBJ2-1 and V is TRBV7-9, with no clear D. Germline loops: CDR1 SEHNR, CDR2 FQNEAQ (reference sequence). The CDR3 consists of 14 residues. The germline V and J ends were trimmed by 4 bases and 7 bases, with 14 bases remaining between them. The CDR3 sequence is CASSWAPGSNEQFF. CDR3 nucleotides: TGTGCCAGCAGCTGGGCCCCTGGGTCGAATGAGCAGTTCTTC.

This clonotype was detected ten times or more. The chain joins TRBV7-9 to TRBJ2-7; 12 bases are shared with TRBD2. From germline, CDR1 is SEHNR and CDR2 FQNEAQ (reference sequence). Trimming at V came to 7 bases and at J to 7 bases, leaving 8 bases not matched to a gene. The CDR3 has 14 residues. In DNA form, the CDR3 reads TGTGCCAGCACCCTAGCGGGGGGGCCTCGGGAGCAGTACTTC. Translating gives CASTLAGGPREQYF.

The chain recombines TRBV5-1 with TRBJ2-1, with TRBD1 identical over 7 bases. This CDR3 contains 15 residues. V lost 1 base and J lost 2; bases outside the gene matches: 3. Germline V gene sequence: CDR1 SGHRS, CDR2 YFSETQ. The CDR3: CASSLTGATYNEQFF. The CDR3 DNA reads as TGCGCCAGCAGCTTGACAGGGGCCACCTACAATGAGCAGTTCTTC.

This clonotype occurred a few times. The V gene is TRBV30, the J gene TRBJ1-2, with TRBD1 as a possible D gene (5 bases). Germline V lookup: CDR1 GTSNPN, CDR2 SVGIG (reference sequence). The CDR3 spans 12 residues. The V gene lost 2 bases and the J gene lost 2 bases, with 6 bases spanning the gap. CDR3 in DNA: TGTGCCTGGAGTCGGGGGAACTATGGCTACACCTTC. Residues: CAWSRGNYGYTF. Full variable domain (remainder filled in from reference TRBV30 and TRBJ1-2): SQTIHQWPATLVQPVGSPLSLECTVEGTSNPNLYWYRQAAGRGLQLLFYSVGIGQISSEVPQNLSASRPQDRQFILSSKKLLLSDSGFYLCAWSRGNYGYTFGSGTRLTVV.

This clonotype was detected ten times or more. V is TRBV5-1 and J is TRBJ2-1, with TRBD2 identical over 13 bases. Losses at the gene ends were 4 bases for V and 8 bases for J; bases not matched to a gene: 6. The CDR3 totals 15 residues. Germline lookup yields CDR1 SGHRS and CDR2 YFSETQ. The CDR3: CASSLGLAGIYEQFF. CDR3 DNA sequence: TGCGCCAGCAGCCTGGGACTAGCGGGGATATATGAGCAGTTCTTC.

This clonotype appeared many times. For the CDR3, the DNA is TGTGCCATCAGCCAGGGACAGATACGCACAGATACGCAGTATTTT. Encoded protein: CAISQGQIRTDTQYF. This chain uses TRBV10-3 with TRBJ2-3, with 7 bases lining up with TRBD1. Germline V gene lookup returns CDR1 ENHRY and CDR2 SYGVKD. Unmatched junction bases numbered 7, after V lost 6 bases and J lost 1 base. CDR3 length: 15 residues.

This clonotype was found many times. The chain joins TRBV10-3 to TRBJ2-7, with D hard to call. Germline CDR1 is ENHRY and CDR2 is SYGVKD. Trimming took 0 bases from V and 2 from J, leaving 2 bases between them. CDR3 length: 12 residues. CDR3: CAISESAYEQYF. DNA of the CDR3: TGTGCCATCAGTGAGTCGGCCTACGAGCAGTACTTC.

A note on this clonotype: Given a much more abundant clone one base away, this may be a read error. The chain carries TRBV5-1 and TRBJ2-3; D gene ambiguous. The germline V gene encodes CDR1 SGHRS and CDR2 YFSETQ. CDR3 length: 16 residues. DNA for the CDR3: TGCACCAGCAGCTTGGGTCAAAGTGTGAGCACAGATACGCAGTATTTT. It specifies CTSSLGQSVSTDTQYF.

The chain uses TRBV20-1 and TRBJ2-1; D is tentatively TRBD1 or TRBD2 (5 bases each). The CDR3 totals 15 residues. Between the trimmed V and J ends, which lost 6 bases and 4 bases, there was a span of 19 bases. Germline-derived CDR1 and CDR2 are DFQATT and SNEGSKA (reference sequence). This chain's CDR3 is CSAEYPGPPYNEQFF. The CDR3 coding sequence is TGCAGTGCCGAGTACCCGGGACCTCCATACAATGAGCAGTTCTTC.

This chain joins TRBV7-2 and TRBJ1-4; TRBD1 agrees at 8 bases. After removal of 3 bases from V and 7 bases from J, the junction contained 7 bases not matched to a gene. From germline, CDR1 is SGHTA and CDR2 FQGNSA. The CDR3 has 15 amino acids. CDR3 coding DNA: TGTGCCAGCAGCTTGTCAGGGGGCCCGGTTGAAAAACTGTTTTTT. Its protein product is CASSLSGGPVEKLFF.

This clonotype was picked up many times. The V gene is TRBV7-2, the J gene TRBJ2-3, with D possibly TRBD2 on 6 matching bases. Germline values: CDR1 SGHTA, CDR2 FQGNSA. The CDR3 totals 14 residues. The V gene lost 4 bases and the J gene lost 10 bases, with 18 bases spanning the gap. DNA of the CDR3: TGTGCCAGCAGCTCCATAGCGGTGGGTGGGGCGCAGTATTTT. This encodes CASSSIAVGGAQYF.

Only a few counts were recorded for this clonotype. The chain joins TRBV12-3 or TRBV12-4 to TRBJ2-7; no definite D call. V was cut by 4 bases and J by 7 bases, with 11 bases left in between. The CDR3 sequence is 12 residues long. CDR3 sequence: CASSSLTSEQYF. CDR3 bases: TGTGCCAGCAGTTCATTGACAAGTGAGCAGTACTTC.

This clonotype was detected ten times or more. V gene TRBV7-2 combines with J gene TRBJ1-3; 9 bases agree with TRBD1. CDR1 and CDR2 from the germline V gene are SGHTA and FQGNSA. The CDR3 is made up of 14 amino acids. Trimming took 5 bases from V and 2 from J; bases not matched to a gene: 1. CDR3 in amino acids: CASSGDRAGNTIYF. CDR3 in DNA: TGTGCCAGCAGCGGGGACAGGGCTGGAAACACCATATATTTT.

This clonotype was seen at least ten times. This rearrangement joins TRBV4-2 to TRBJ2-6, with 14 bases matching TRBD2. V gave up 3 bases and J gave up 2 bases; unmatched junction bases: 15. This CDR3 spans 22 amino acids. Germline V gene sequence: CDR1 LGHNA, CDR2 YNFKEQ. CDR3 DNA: TGTGCCAGCAGCCACTCTTGGGGGACTAGCGGGGGCCCCGCTGCTGGGGCCAACGTCCTGACTTTC. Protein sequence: CASSHSWGTSGGPAAGANVLTF.